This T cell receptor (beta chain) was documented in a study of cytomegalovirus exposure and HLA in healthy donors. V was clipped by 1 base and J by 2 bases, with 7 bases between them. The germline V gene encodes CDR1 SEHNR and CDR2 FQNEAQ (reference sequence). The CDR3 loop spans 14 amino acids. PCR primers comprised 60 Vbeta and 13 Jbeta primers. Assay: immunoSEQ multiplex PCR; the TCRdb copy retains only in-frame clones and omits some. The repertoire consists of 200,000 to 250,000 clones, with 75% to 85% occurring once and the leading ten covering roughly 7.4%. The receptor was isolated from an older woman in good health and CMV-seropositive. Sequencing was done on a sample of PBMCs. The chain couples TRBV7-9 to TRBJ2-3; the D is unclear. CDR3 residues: CASSLVQNTDTQYF. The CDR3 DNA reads TGTGCCAGCAGCTTAGTACAGAACACAGATACGCAGTATTTT.